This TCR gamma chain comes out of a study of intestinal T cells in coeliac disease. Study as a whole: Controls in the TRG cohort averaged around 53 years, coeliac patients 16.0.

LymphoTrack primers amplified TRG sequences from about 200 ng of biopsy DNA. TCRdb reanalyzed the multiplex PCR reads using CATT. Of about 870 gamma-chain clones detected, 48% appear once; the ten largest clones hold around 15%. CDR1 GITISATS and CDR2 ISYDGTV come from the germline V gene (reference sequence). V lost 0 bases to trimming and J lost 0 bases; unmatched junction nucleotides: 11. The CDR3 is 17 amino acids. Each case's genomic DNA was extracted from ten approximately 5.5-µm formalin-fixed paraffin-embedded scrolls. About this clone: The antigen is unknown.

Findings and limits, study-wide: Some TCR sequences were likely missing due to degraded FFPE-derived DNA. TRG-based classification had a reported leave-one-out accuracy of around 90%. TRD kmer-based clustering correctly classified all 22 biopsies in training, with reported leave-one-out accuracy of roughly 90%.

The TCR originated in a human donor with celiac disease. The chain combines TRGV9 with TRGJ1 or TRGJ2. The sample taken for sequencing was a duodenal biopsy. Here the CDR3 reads CALWEVGPKPNYYKKLF. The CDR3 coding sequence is TGTGCCTTGTGGGAGGTGGGCCCCAAACCGAATTATTATAAGAAACTCTTT.